Presented here are 29 T cell receptor beta chains from one specimen sequenced in a study of Ad26.COV2.S vaccination and SARS-CoV-2 variants. TCRdb's table, derived via immunoSEQ multiplex PCR, lists solely in-frame clones and lacks some. The sample lists more than 300,000 clones, over 80% occurring once. The treatment was: some 19 received Ad26.COV2.S at low or high dose, single or two shots; 5 received placebo; per-sample allocation not given. Material that was analyzed had been drawn on day 63 after the first vaccine or placebo injection. The specimen was peripheral blood, collected in a trial of Ad26.COV2.S vaccine versus placebo. These receptors all come from a person between 18 and 60 years old who received the Ad26.COV2.S COVID-19 vaccine or a placebo.

J is TRBJ2-7 and V is TRBV12-3 or TRBV12-4, with D hard to call. Trimming stripped 1 base from V and 3 bases from J, with 4 bases between. The CDR3 is 12 residues long. The CDR3: CASSLGYYEQYF. In DNA, the CDR3 is TGTGCCAGCAGTTTAGGTTACTACGAGCAGTACTTC.

The V and J genes are TRBV2 and TRBJ1-5, with no clear D. The CDR3 runs 13 residues. The V end lost 5 bases, the J end lost 6 bases, and 11 bases lay between the germline ends. CDR1 SNHLY and CDR2 FYNNEI come from the germline V gene. The CDR3 bases are TGTGCCAGCAGTTCGGGCCCTCCTCAGCCCCAGCATTTT. It encodes CASSSGPPQPQHF. Variable domain in full (rest from reference TRBV2 and TRBJ1-5): EPEVTQTPSHQVTQMGQEVILRCVPISNHLYFYWYRQILGQKVEFLVSFYNNEISEKSEIFDDQFSVERPDGSNFTLKIRSTKLEDSAMYFCASSSGPPQPQHFGDGTRLSIL.

The V gene is TRBV7-9, the J gene TRBJ2-1, with 9 bases lining up with TRBD2. The CDR3 extends over 15 amino acids. With 5 bases clipped from V and 4 bases from J, the junction kept 6 bases outside the gene matches. Germline assignment: CDR1 SEHNR and CDR2 FQNEAQ (reference sequence). The CDR3 region has the DNA TGTGCCAGCAGCGCCTACAGCGGGGGGTACAATGAGCAGTTCTTC. The encoded protein is CASSAYSGGYNEQFF.

This clone was recorded a few times. The V call is TRBV9, the J call TRBJ1-2; TRBD1 aligns across 9 bases. Germline CDR1 SGDLS, CDR2 YYNGEE. This CDR3 has 15 residues. V dropped 4 bases and J dropped 2; count of bases not matched to a gene: 6. The CDR3 DNA reads as TGTGCCAGCAGCCTACAGGGGGCTTCAAACTATGGCTACACCTTC. This codes for CASSLQGASNYGYTF.

This clone was counted once. Distinct nucleotide sequences in the sample also encode this CDR3. The genes are TRBV18 and TRBJ2-7; perhaps TRBD1 as D (6 bases). In germline, CDR1 is KGHSH, CDR2 LQKENI. The CDR3 has 14 residues. Trimming removed 3 bases at V and 2 bases at J, with 11 bases between. The CDR3 region has the DNA TGTGCCAGCTCACCGGGACAAGGGCCCTACGAGCAGTACTTC. Encoded protein: CASSPGQGPYEQYF.

This clone was observed a single time. This CDR3 reads CASSLGNARSPDTQYF. CDR3 DNA: TGTGCCAGCAGCTTAGGAAACGCCAGGTCCCCGGATACGCAGTATTTT. V gene TRBV7-9 combines with J gene TRBJ2-3, with D unclear. The CDR3 has 16 residues. In germline, CDR1 is SEHNR, CDR2 FQNEAQ (reference sequence). V lost 1 base and J lost 6, with 17 bases in between.

The V and J genes are TRBV19 and TRBJ1-2, with TRBD1 as a possible D gene (5 bases). The CDR3 length is 16 residues. The germline CDR1 and CDR2 sequences are LNHDA and SQIVND (reference sequence). Trimming removed 3 bases from V and 3 bases from J, with 17 bases in between. The CDR3 here is CASSITPAGRDYGYTF. CDR3 coding DNA: TGTGCCAGTAGTATCACCCCCGCAGGGCGAGACTATGGCTACACCTTC.

There are a few counts of this clone. V usage is TRBV28 and J usage is TRBJ2-2; 7 positions agree with TRBD2. Germline CDR1 reads MDHEN; CDR2 reads SYDVKM. The CDR3 sequence is 12 residues long. Trimming removed 7 bases from V and 6 bases from J; junction bases left unmatched: 2. The CDR3: CASIGGAGELFF. The CDR3, as DNA: TGTGCCAGCATTGGGGGGGCCGGGGAGCTGTTTTTT.

The CDR3 sequence: CASSQEGQKKETQYF. The CDR3 region has the DNA TGTGCCAGCAGCCAAGAGGGACAGAAGAAAGAGACCCAGTACTTC. The chain is built from TRBV4-2 and TRBJ2-5; 7 bases agree with TRBD1. Trimming took 0 bases from V and 3 from J; bases not matched to a gene: 4. Germline V CDR1 and CDR2: LGHNA, YNFKEQ. The CDR3 is made up of 15 amino acids.

The chain is built from TRBV30 and TRBJ1-2; unclear D gene. This CDR3 is 13 amino acids long. The germline CDR1 and CDR2 sequences are GTSNPN and SVGIG (reference sequence). Trimming pared 0 bases from V and 7 bases from J, leaving 12 bases between. The CDR3 DNA sequence: TGTGCCTGGAGTGTACGAGGGAGTATTGGCTACACCTTC. This gives the protein CAWSVRGSIGYTF. Based on the CDR3 plus reference TRBV30 and TRBJ1-2, the full variable domain is SQTIHQWPATLVQPVGSPLSLECTVEGTSNPNLYWYRQAAGRGLQLLFYSVGIGQISSEVPQNLSASRPQDRQFILSSKKLLLSDSGFYLCAWSVRGSIGYTFGSGTRLTVV.

The chain couples TRBV27 to TRBJ2-3, with 7 bases identical to TRBD2. In germline, CDR1 is MNHEY, CDR2 SMNVEV (reference sequence). The CDR3 consists of 16 residues. V lost 6 bases and J lost 3; bases outside the gene matches: 12. The CDR3 spells CASRPPGGKVTDTQYF. The CDR3 region has the DNA TGTGCCAGCAGGCCACCGGGGGGAAAGGTGACAGATACGCAGTATTTT.

The DNA for the CDR3 is TGTGCCAGCAGCCAAGATGGGACAGACACAGATACGCAGTATTTT. Protein product: CASSQDGTDTDTQYF. J is TRBJ2-3 and V is TRBV3-1 (or the pseudogene TRBV3-2); TRBD1 matches at 7 bases. This CDR3 has 15 residues. Germline V gene data show CDR1 as LGHDT and CDR2 as YNNKEL (reference sequence). J gave up 2 bases and V 0 bases, and 2 bases lay outside the gene matches.

V gene TRBV27 combines with J gene TRBJ1-5; D might be TRBD1 (6 bases). The CDR3 totals 13 residues. Trimming took off 5 bases at V and 3 bases at J, with 8 bases between the two ends. CDR1 and CDR2 (germline): MNHEY, SMNVEV (reference sequence). The CDR3 nucleotides read TGTGCCAGCAGTCCGGGACACAATCAGCCCCAGCATTTT. Protein sequence: CASSPGHNQPQHF.

V and J are TRBV4-1 and TRBJ2-2; 7 bases are shared with TRBD2. CDR1 and CDR2 (germline): MGHRA, YSYEKL. The CDR3 has 18 amino acids. With 1 base clipped from V and 2 bases from J, the junction kept 10 bases outside the gene matches. CDR3 loop: CASSQASRDYANTGELFF. CDR3 bases: TGCGCCAGCAGCCAAGCGAGTCGGGACTACGCCAACACCGGGGAGCTGTTTTTT.

As to this clone: The germline gene is not matched at one end of the junction; a read error may be the cause. The J gene is TRBJ2-7, the V gene TRBV7-2; D may be TRBD2 (6 bases). CDR1 and CDR2 from the germline V gene are SGHTA and FQGNSA. The CDR3 covers 13 residues. The DNA for the CDR3 is TGTGCCAGCAGCCCAACGGGACTCCTTCTTCCAGTATTC. Its protein is CASSPTGLLLPVF.

This clone showed up many times. The rearrangement joins TRBV7-3 to TRBJ2-7; 7 nucleotides line up with TRBD1. Germline values: CDR1 SGHTA, CDR2 FQGTGA. This CDR3 has 16 residues. Trimming removed 3 bases from V and 3 bases from J; junction bases left unmatched: 11. The CDR3 region is CASSFPTGDQGYEQYF. The CDR3 bases are TGTGCCAGCAGCTTCCCCACAGGGGATCAGGGCTACGAGCAGTACTTC.

This clone turned up a few times. The rearrangement joins TRBV6-5 to TRBJ1-4, with D maybe TRBD1 (5 bases). The CDR3 runs to 13 residues. CDR1 MNHEY and CDR2 SVGAGI come from the germline V gene. Trimming stripped 7 bases from V and 8 bases from J, with 14 bases between. DNA for the CDR3: TGTGCCAGCATTAGAGGGGCGGGGGAAAAACTGTTTTTT. Translation gives CASIRGAGEKLFF.

V usage is TRBV7-8 and J usage is TRBJ1-5; perhaps TRBD1 as D (6 bases). The V end was cut by 5 bases, the J end by 3 bases, with 11 bases between. Germline V gene data show CDR1 as SGHVS and CDR2 as FQNEAQ. This CDR3 is built from 14 residues. CDR3 residues: CASSRGQPNQPQHF. The CDR3 DNA reads as TGTGCCAGCAGCAGAGGACAGCCCAATCAGCCCCAGCATTTT.

V is TRBV9 and J is TRBJ1-2, with a tentative D call TRBD1 (5 bases). Trimming took off 0 bases at V and 9 bases at J, with 18 bases between the two ends. The CDR3 contains 15 residues. Germline CDR1 reads SGDLS; CDR2 reads YYNGEE. CDR3 sequence reads: CASSVALGLTGSYTF. The CDR3 DNA is TGTGCCAGCAGCGTAGCCCTGGGACTTACCGGGAGCTACACCTTC.

V and J are TRBV4-2 and TRBJ1-5; no definite D call. V shed 0 bases and J shed 5 bases, with 8 bases lying between them. Germline V gene sequence: CDR1 LGHNA, CDR2 YNFKEQ. This CDR3 comprises 14 residues. The CDR3 here is CASSQEGFDQPQHF. In nucleotides, the CDR3 is TGTGCCAGCAGCCAAGAAGGTTTCGATCAGCCCCAGCATTTT.

The CDR3 is CASSYTDGGGVQTDTQYF. The CDR3 nucleotides read TGTGCCAGCAGTTACACCGATGGGGGGGGCGTCCAAACAGATACGCAGTATTTT. This chain connects TRBV6-2 or TRBV6-3 to TRBJ2-3; a weak D match, TRBD2 (7 bases). Germline-derived CDR1 and CDR2 are MNHEY and SVGEGT. The length of the CDR3 is 18 residues. Trimming took off 2 bases at V and 3 bases at J, with 21 bases between the two ends.

V is TRBV28 and J is TRBJ2-7; TRBD2 matches 8 bases. The trim removed 4 bases at V and 9 bases at J, leaving 5 bases unmatched. The CDR3 contains 12 residues. Germline V gene data show CDR1 as MDHEN and CDR2 as SYDVKM. This CDR3 reads CASSSPGGRQYF. The CDR3 coding sequence is TGTGCCAGCAGTTCCCCGGGGGGGAGGCAGTACTTC.

The DNA of the CDR3 is TGTGCCAGTAGTGCCCGACAGAACACTGAAGCTTTCTTT. Protein: CASSARQNTEAFF. The chain links TRBV19 to TRBJ1-1; D remains unclear. Per the germline V gene, CDR1 is LNHDA and CDR2 is SQIVND (reference sequence). Between the trimmed V and J ends, which lost 5 bases and 1 base, there was a span of 8 bases. The CDR3 contains 13 residues.

The gene calls are TRBV2 and TRBJ2-5, with D uncertain. The CDR3 runs to 14 residues. From germline, CDR1 is SNHLY and CDR2 FYNNEI. V dropped 6 bases and J dropped 6 bases, with 17 bases sitting between them. The CDR3 DNA reads as TGTGCCAGCAGGAATAGCTTAGCATTTAAGACCCAGTACTTC. Its protein is CASRNSLAFKTQYF. The entire variable domain, with the rest obtained from reference TRBV2 and TRBJ2-5, is as follows: EPEVTQTPSHQVTQMGQEVILRCVPISNHLYFYWYRQILGQKVEFLVSFYNNEISEKSEIFDDQFSVERPDGSNFTLKIRSTKLEDSAMYFCASRNSLAFKTQYFGPGTRLLVL.

The chain is built from TRBV5-1 and TRBJ1-1, with D unclear. The CDR3 is 13 amino acids. Trimming removed 0 bases from V and 7 bases from J, with 10 bases in between. Germline CDR1 is SGHRS and CDR2 is YFSETQ. The CDR3 here is CASSLAGSSEAFF. The CDR3 DNA reads TGCGCCAGCAGCTTGGCCGGCAGCAGTGAAGCTTTCTTT.

This chain links TRBV10-3 with TRBJ2-6, with TRBD1 as a possible D gene (6 bases). The CDR3 loop spans 14 amino acids. The V gene lost 10 bases and the J gene lost 3 bases, with 13 bases spanning the gap. The germline V gene encodes CDR1 ENHRY and CDR2 SYGVKD. The CDR3: CATGVGNGANVLTF. In nucleotides, the CDR3 is TGTGCCACAGGGGTCGGGAATGGGGCCAACGTCCTGACTTTC.

CDR3 sequence (DNA): TGTGCCAGCAGCTTGCAGGGAAGCACAGATACGCAGTATTTT. Its protein is CASSLQGSTDTQYF. The V call is TRBV5-6, the J call TRBJ2-3, with D possibly matching TRBD1 (5 bases). Germline V gives CDR1 SGHDT, CDR2 YYEEEE. V gave up 1 base and J gave up 0 bases, with 6 bases separating them. This CDR3 contains 14 residues.

This chain joins TRBV19 and TRBJ1-6; 9 bases fit TRBD1. Germline lookup yields CDR1 LNHDA and CDR2 SQIVND (reference sequence). The CDR3 extends over 15 amino acids. J was trimmed by 8 bases and V by 3 bases; bases with no gene match: 5. The CDR3 region has the DNA TGTGCCAGTAGTATCCTGGGACAGGGTGATTCACCCCTCCACTTT. Amino acids: CASSILGQGDSPLHF.

The rearrangement joins TRBV6-4 to TRBJ2-3, with a weak D call TRBD1 (6 bases). Per the germline V gene, CDR1 is MRHNA and CDR2 is SNTAGT. V dropped 4 bases and J dropped 2 bases, with 16 bases sitting between them. The CDR3 covers 16 residues. Written as DNA, the CDR3 is TGTGCCAGCAGTGTCCTATGGACAGAACCCACAGATACGCAGTATTTT. It yields the protein CASSVLWTEPTDTQYF.